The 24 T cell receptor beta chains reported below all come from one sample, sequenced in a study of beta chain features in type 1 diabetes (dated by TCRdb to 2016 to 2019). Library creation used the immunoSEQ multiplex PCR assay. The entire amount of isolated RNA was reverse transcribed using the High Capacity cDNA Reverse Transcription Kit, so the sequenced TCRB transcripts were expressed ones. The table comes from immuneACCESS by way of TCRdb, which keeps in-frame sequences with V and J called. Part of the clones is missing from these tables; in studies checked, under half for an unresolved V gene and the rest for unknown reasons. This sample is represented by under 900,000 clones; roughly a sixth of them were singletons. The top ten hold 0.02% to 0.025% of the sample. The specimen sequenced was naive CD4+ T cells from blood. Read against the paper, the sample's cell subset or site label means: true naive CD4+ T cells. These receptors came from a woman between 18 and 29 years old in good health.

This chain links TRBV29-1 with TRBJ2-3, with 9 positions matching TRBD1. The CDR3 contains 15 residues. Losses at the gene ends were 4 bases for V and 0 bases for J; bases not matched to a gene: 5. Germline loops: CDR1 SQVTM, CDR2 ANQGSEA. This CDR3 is CSVVGDRVSTDTQYF. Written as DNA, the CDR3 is TGCAGCGTTGTAGGGGACAGGGTTAGCACAGATACGCAGTATTTT.

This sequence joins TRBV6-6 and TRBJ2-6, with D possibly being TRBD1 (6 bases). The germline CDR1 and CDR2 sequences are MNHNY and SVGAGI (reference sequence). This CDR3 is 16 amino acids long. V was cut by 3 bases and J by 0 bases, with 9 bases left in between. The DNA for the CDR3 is TGTGCCAGCAGTTATAGGGGGTCCTCTGGGGCCAACGTCCTGACTTTC. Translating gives CASSYRGSSGANVLTF.

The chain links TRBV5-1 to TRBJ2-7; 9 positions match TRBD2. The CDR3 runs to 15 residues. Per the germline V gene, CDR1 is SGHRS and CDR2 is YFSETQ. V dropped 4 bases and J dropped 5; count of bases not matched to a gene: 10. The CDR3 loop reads CASSGFSAGGHEQYF. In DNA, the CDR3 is TGCGCCAGCAGCGGATTTTCAGCGGGGGGCCACGAGCAGTACTTC.

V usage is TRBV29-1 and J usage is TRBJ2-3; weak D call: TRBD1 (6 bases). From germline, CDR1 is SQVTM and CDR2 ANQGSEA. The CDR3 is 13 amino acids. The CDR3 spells CGSRGRNTDTQYF. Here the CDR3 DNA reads TGCGGGTCCAGGGGACGGAACACAGATACGCAGTATTTT.

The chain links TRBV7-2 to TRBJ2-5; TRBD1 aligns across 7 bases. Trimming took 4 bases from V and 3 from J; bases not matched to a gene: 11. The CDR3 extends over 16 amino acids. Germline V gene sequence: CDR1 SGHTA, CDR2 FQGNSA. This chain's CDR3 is CASSSQIGTAKETQYF. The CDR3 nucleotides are TGTGCCAGCAGCTCTCAAATAGGGACAGCAAAAGAGACCCAGTACTTC.

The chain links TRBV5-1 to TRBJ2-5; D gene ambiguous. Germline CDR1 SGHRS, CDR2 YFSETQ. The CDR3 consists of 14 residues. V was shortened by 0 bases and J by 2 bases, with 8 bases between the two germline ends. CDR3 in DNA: TGCGCCAGCAGCTTGGCCGTGGGGCAAGAGACCCAGTACTTC. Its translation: CASSLAVGQETQYF.

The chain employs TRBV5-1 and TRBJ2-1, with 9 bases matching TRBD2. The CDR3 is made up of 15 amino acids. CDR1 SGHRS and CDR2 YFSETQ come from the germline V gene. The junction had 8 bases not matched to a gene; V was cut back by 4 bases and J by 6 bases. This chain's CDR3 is CASSVIAGVGNEQFF. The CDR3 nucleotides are TGCGCCAGCAGCGTAATAGCGGGAGTTGGCAATGAGCAGTTCTTC. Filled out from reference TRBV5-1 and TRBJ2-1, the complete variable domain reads KAGVTQTPRYLIKTRGQQVTLSCSPISGHRSVSWYQQTPGQGLQFLFEYFSETQRNKGNFPGRFSGRQFSNSRSEMNVSTLELGDSALYLCASSVIAGVGNEQFFGPGTRLTVL.

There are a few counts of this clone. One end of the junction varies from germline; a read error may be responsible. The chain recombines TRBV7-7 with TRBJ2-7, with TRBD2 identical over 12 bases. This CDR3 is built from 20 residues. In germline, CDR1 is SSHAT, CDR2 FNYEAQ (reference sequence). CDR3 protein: CASSLTTAGRTSGTSYEQYF. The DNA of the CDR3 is TGTGCTAGCAGCTTAACTACGGCAGGGAGGACTAGCGGGACCTCCTACGAGCAGTACTTC.

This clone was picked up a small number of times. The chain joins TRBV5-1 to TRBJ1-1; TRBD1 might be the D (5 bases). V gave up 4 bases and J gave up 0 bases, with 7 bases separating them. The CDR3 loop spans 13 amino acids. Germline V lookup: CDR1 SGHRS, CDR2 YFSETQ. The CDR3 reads CASSRDVNTEAFF. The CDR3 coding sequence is TGCGCCAGCAGCCGGGACGTGAACACTGAAGCTTTCTTT.

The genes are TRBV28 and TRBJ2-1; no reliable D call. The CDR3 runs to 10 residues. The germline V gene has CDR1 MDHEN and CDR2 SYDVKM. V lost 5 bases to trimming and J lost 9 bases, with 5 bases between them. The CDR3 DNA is TGTGCCAGCAGTGCTGGTGAGCAGTTCTTC. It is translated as CASSAGEQFF.

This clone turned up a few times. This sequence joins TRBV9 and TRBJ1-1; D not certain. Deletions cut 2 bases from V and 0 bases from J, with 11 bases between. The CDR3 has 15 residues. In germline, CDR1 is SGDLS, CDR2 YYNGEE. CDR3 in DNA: TGTGCCAGCAGCGTGCAACCCGGGCTGAACACTGAAGCTTTCTTT. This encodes CASSVQPGLNTEAFF.

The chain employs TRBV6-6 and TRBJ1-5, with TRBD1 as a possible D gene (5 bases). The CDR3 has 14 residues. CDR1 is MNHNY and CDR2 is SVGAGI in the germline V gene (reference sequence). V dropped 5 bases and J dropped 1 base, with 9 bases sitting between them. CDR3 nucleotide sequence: TGTGCCAGCAGTGATCGGACAAGCAATCAGCCCCAGCATTTT. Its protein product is CASSDRTSNQPQHF.

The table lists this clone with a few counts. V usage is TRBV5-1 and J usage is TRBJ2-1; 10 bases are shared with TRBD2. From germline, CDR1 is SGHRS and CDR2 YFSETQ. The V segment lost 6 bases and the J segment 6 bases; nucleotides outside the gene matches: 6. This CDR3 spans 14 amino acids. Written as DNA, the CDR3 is TGCGCCAGCAACGGACTAGCGGCGACCAATGAGCAGTTCTTC. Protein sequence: CASNGLAATNEQFF.

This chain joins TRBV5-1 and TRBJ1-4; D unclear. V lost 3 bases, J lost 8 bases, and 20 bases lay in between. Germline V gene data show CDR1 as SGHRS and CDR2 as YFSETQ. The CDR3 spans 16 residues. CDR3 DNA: TGCGCCAGCAGCTCGGCGGGGAATAACTGGGAGGAAAAACTGTTTTTT. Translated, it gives CASSSAGNNWEEKLFF.

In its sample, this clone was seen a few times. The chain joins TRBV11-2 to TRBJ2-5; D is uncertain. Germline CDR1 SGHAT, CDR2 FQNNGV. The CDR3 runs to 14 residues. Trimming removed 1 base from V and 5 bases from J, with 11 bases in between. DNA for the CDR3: TGTGCCAGCAGCTTAGTTGTGGGCTACGAGACCCAGTACTTC. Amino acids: CASSLVVGYETQYF.

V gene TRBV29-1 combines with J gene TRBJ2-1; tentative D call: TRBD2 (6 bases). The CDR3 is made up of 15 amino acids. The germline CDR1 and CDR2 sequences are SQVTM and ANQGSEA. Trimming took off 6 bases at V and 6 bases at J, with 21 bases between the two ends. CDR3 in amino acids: CSVYPGTSASNEQFF. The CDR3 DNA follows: TGCAGCGTATATCCGGGGACTTCGGCCTCCAATGAGCAGTTCTTC.

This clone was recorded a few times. The CDR3 region is CASSFLPRDNSYEQYF. CDR3 bases: TGCGCCAGCAGCTTCCTTCCCCGGGACAACTCCTACGAGCAGTACTTC. The chain couples TRBV5-1 to TRBJ2-7; a weak D match, TRBD1 (6 bases). Deletions cut 2 bases from V and 0 bases from J, with 15 bases between. Germline CDR1 and CDR2: SGHRS and YFSETQ. This CDR3 has 16 amino acids.

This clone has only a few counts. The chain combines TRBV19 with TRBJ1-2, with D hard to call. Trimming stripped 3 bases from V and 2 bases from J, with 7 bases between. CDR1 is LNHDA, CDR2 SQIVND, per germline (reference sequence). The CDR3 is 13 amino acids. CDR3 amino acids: CASSMTGNYGYTF. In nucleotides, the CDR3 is TGTGCCAGTAGTATGACGGGGAACTATGGCTACACCTTC.

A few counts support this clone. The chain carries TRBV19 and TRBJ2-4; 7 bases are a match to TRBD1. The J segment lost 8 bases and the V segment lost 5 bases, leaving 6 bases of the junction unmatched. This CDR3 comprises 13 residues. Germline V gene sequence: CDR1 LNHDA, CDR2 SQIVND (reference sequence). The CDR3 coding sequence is TGTGCCAGTAGTCCGAGACAGGGTTACATTCAGTACTTC. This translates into CASSPRQGYIQYF. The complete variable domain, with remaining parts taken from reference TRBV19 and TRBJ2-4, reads DGGITQSPKYLFRKEGQNVTLSCEQNLNHDAMYWYRQDPGQGLRLIYYSQIVNDFQKGDIAEGYSVSREKKESFPLTVTSAQKNPTAFYLCASSPRQGYIQYFGAGTRLSVL.

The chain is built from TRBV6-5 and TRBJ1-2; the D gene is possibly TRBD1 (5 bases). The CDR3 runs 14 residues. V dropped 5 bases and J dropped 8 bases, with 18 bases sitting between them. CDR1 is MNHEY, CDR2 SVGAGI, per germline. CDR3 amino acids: CASSDPIGAEGYTF. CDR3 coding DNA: TGTGCCAGCAGTGACCCGATAGGGGCGGAGGGCTACACCTTC.

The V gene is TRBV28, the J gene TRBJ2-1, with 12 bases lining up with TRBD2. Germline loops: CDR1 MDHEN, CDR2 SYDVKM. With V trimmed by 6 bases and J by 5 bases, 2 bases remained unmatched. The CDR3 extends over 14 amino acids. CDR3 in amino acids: CASRGLAGDNEQFF. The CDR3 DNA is TGTGCCAGCAGGGGACTAGCGGGCGACAATGAGCAGTTCTTC. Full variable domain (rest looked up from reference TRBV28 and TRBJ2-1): DVKVTQSSRYLVKRTGEKVFLECVQDMDHENMFWYRQDPGLGLRLIYFSYDVKMKEKGDIPEGYSVSREKKERFSLILESASTNQTSMYLCASRGLAGDNEQFFGPGTRLTVL.

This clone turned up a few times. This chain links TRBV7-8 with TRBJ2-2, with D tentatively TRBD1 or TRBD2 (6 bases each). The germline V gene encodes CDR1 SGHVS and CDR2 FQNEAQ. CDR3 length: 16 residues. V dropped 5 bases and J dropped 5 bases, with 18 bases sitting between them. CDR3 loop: CASSPRLGRGTGELFF. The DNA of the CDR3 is TGTGCCAGCAGCCCTCGACTAGGAAGGGGGACCGGGGAGCTGTTTTTT.

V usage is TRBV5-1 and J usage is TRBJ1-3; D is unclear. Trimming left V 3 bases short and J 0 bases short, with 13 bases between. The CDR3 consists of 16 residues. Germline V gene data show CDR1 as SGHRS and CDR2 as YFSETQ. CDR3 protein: CASSSVGGLSGNTIYF. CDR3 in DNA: TGCGCCAGCAGCTCCGTAGGCGGACTCTCTGGAAACACCATATATTTT.

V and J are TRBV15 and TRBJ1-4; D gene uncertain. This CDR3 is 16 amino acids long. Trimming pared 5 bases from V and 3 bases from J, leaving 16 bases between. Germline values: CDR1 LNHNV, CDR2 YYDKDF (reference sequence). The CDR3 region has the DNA TGTGCCACCAGCCGATGGGGTGGGGAGGCTAATGAAAAACTGTTTTTT. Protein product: CATSRWGGEANEKLFF.